Listed here are 10 T cell receptor beta chains from one sample, sequenced in a study of T cells after yellow fever vaccination. TCRdb used MiXCR to reprocess the 5' RACE reads, holding one entry per CDR3 protein. The sample lists about 340,000 distinct CDR3 sequences; 8.5% to 10% were seen once. The sequenced sample was PBMCs, obtained on the day of the first yellow fever vaccination. The receptors were sampled from a man younger than 35 who received the YFV17D yellow fever vaccine.

This clonotype has a handful of counts. The CDR3 DNA follows: TGTGCCAGCAGCTTAGCGGGCAGGGCAAATGAGCAGTTCTTC. It yields the protein CASSLAGRANEQFF. The chain employs TRBV7-6 and TRBJ2-1, with D tentatively TRBD1 (5 bases). The CDR3 consists of 14 residues. Germline V gene lookup returns CDR1 SGHVS and CDR2 FNYEAQ. The ends were cut back, 0 bases at V and 7 bases at J, with 10 bases in the middle. Full variable domain (missing parts from reference TRBV7-6 and TRBJ2-1): GAGVSQSPRYKVTKRGQDVALRCDPISGHVSLYWYRQALGQGPEFLTYFNYEAQQDKSGLPNDRFSAERPEGSISTLTIQRTEQRDSAMYRCASSLAGRANEQFFGPGTRLTVL.

Many counts were recorded for this clonotype. V and J are TRBV6-2 or TRBV6-3 and TRBJ2-5; no firm D call. Germline-derived CDR1 and CDR2 are MNHEY and SVGEGT. This CDR3 spans 11 amino acids. V lost 2 bases to trimming and J lost 3 bases, with 1 base between them. DNA for the CDR3: TGTGCCAGCAGTTACAAAGAGACCCAGTACTTC. Translation: CASSYKETQYF.

This clonotype was observed a handful of times. The chain couples TRBV18 to TRBJ1-2; 8 bases are a match to TRBD1. V lost 3 bases to trimming and J lost 0 bases; unmatched junction nucleotides: 0. Germline CDR1 reads KGHSH; CDR2 reads LQKENI. The CDR3 covers 14 residues. CDR3: CASSPGQANYGYTF. Here the CDR3 DNA reads TGTGCCAGCTCACCGGGACAGGCTAACTATGGCTACACCTTC.

This clonotype occurred many times. This chain connects TRBV18 to TRBJ1-2; D not certain. The CDR3 spans 15 residues. With 1 base removed from V and 0 bases from J, the gap between germline ends came to 9 bases. Per germline, CDR1 KGHSH and CDR2 LQKENI. The DNA of the CDR3 is TGTGCCAGCTCACCACAGTTGGGGACTAACTATGGCTACACCTTC. Amino acid sequence: CASSPQLGTNYGYTF.

A few counts support this clonotype. J is TRBJ2-3 and V is TRBV10-3; 7 bases are shared with TRBD2. The length of the CDR3 is 12 residues. V gave up 11 bases and J gave up 2 bases; unmatched junction bases: 4. Germline V gene data show CDR1 as ENHRY and CDR2 as SYGVKD. The CDR3 region is CALGGTTDTQYF. CDR3 bases: TGTGCCCTGGGGGGGACCACAGATACGCAGTATTTT.

By sample fraction, this clonotype is medium-sized (0.01 to 0.1%). The chain couples TRBV19 to TRBJ1-1; D is unresolved. This CDR3 spans 14 amino acids. Between the trimmed V and J ends, which lost 6 bases and 3 bases, there was a span of 14 bases. CDR1 is LNHDA and CDR2 is SQIVND in the germline V gene (reference sequence). Here the CDR3 reads CASRSAGPYTEAFF. CDR3 nucleotide sequence: TGTGCCAGTAGGAGTGCTGGGCCCTACACTGAAGCTTTCTTT. Full variable domain (remainder filled in from reference TRBV19 and TRBJ1-1): DGGITQSPKYLFRKEGQNVTLSCEQNLNHDAMYWYRQDPGQGLRLIYYSQIVNDFQKGDIAEGYSVSREKKESFPLTVTSAQKNPTAFYLCASRSAGPYTEAFFGQGTRLTVV.

This clonotype was seen a handful of times. The V and J genes are TRBV29-1 and TRBJ2-1, with TRBD1 matching over 8 bases. The V and J ends lost 7 bases and 0 bases, in that order; junction bases with no gene match: 2. There are 13 residues in the CDR3. Germline-derived CDR1 and CDR2 are SQVTM and ANQGSEA. Here the CDR3 reads CSGDRSSYNEQFF. The DNA of the CDR3 is TGCAGCGGGGACAGGAGCTCCTACAATGAGCAGTTCTTC.

The V gene is TRBV6-1, the J gene TRBJ2-3; 15 positions agree with TRBD2. Germline V gene data show CDR1 as MNHNS and CDR2 as SASEGT. V gave up 6 bases and J gave up 0 bases; unmatched junction bases: 4. The CDR3 contains 17 residues. The CDR3: CASRGTSGGFSTDTQYF. CDR3 nucleotides: TGTGCCAGCAGGGGGACTAGCGGGGGGTTTAGCACAGATACGCAGTATTTT.

This clonotype was detected many times. V and J are TRBV7-6 and TRBJ2-3; D is uncertain. Looked up from germline, CDR1 is SGHVS and CDR2 is FNYEAQ. The CDR3 runs 14 residues. The germline V and J ends were trimmed by 4 bases and 1 base, with 9 bases remaining between them. CDR3 nucleotide sequence: TGTGCCAGCAGCTCGACCCACGGCACAGATACGCAGTATTTT. Its translation: CASSSTHGTDTQYF.

This clonotype was seen ten or more times. This chain connects TRBV27 to TRBJ2-3; D unresolved. In germline, CDR1 is MNHEY, CDR2 SMNVEV (reference sequence). V was cut by 5 bases and J by 6 bases, with 12 bases left in between. The CDR3 covers 13 residues. The CDR3 spells CASSGVGWDTQYF. Here the CDR3 DNA reads TGTGCCAGCAGTGGGGTCGGATGGGATACGCAGTATTTT.